This T cell receptor (beta chain) is from a study of blood T cell repertoires in COVID-19. The protocol was immunoSEQ multiplex PCR, while the TCRdb copy is restricted to in-frame clones and leaves out a portion. The data contain more than 13,000 clones, roughly nine tenths of them seen just once; the ten biggest clones take up roughly 2.3%. CDR3 length: 15 amino acids. Germline V lookup: CDR1 SNHLY, CDR2 FYNNEI. The V gene end was trimmed by 4 bases and the J gene end by 1 base; junction bases not matched to a gene: 6. The receptor was derived from a woman between 65 and 79 years old in a cohort sampled during active or convalescent COVID-19. The sequenced sample was peripheral blood. The genes are TRBV2 and TRBJ1-1, with 7 bases aligning to TRBD1. Here the CDR3 reads CASSAPGTANTEAFF. For the CDR3, the DNA is TGTGCCAGCAGTGCCCCCGGGACAGCGAACACTGAAGCTTTCTTT.